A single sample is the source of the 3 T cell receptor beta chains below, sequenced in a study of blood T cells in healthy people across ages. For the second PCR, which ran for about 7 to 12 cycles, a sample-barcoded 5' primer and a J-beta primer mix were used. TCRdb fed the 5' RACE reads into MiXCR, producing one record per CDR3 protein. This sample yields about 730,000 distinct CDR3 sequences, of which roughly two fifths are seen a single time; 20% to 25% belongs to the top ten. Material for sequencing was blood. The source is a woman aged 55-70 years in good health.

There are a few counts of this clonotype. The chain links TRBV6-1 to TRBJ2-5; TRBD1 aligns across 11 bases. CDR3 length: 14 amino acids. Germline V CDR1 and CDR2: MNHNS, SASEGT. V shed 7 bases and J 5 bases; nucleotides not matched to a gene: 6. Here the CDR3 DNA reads TGTGCCAGCAACCTGGGACAGGGGGAGGAGACCCAGTACTTC. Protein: CASNLGQGEETQYF.

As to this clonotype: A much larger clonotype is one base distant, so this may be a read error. This chain's CDR3 is CASSQGVRAYEQYV. CDR3 bases: TGTGCCAGCAGCCAAGGGGTTAGAGCCTACGAGCAGTACGTC. The chain links TRBV3-1 to TRBJ2-7; D not resolved. Trimming pared 1 base from V and 2 bases from J, leaving 9 bases between. Germline lookup yields CDR1 LGHDT and CDR2 YNNKEL (reference sequence). The CDR3 has 14 residues.

The CDR3 DNA follows: TGTGCCAGCAGTTATGGGCAGGGGGGCTACGAGCAGTACTTC. Its translation: CASSYGQGGYEQYF. J is TRBJ2-7 and V is TRBV6-6, with D possibly being TRBD1 (7 bases). Trimming stripped 3 bases from V and 3 bases from J, with 12 bases between. The CDR3 loop spans 14 amino acids. In germline, CDR1 is MNHNY, CDR2 SVGAGI (reference sequence).